This T cell receptor (beta chain) stems from a study of breast tumors, draining lymph nodes, adjacent tissues. Points from the study as a whole: Tumor and nontumor repertoires were significantly more similar in luminal-like than in basal-like breast cancer. Findings are consistent with lymph node origin and intratumoral expansion of most tumor T cells.

MiXCR, applied by TCRdb to the multiplex PCR reads, yields one record per CDR3 protein. Among some 19,000 distinct CDR3 sequences, roughly 50% were seen once, and the ten largest hold roughly 8.3%. The V and J ends lost 6 bases and 0 bases respectively, with 20 bases between them. The CDR3 has 18 amino acids. Per the germline V gene, CDR1 is MDHEN and CDR2 is SYDVKM. As concerns this clonotype: Its matching antigen is unknown.

The rearrangement links TRBV28 to TRBJ2-2; D might be TRBD2 (5 bases). The sequence was collected from a female donor with breast cancer. Some clones in this sample may be carry-over from other donors' samples. The sequencing sample was made of breast tumor tissue. The CDR3 DNA reads as TGTGCCAGCAGACCCAGTGCGTCCCAACTAGCGAACACCGGGGAGCTGTTTTTT. It encodes CASRPSASQLANTGELFF.